A single TCR beta chain is shown here with its context. Repertoires were generated with immunoSEQ multiplex PCR, while TCRdb's copy carries only in-frame clones and drops some. The repertoire holds some 77,000 clones, with over 75% as singletons. The record originates from a study of T cell changes during pregnancy in multiple sclerosis. Germline loops: CDR1 MDHEN, CDR2 SYDVKM. V was cut by 3 bases and J by 1 base, with 21 bases left in between. The CDR3 is 18 amino acids. V usage is TRBV28 and J usage is TRBJ2-5, with D possibly being TRBD2 (5 bases). The receptor was isolated from a female donor with multiple sclerosis, enrolled in a pregnancy study. The specimen comprised peripheral blood, sampled before pregnancy. CDR3 nucleotides: TGTGCCAGCAGTTTTATCGCCTCCGAGGGCCGCATCCAAGAGACCCAGTACTTC. It yields the protein CASSFIASEGRIQETQYF.